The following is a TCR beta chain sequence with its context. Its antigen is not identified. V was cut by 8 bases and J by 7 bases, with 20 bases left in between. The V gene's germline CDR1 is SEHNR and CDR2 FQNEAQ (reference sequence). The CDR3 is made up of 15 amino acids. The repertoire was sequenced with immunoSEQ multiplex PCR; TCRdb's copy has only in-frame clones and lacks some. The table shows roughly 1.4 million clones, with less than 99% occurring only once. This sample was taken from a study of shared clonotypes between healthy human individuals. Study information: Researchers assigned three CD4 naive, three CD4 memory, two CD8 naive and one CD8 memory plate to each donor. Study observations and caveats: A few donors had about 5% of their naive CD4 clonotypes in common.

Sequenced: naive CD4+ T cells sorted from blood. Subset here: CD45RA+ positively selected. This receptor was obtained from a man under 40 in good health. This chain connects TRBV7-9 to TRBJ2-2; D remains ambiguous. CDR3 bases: TGTGCCAGCGCAGCCCTTTATCCTTTAGTCGGGGAGCTGTTTTTT. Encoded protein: CASAALYPLVGELFF.